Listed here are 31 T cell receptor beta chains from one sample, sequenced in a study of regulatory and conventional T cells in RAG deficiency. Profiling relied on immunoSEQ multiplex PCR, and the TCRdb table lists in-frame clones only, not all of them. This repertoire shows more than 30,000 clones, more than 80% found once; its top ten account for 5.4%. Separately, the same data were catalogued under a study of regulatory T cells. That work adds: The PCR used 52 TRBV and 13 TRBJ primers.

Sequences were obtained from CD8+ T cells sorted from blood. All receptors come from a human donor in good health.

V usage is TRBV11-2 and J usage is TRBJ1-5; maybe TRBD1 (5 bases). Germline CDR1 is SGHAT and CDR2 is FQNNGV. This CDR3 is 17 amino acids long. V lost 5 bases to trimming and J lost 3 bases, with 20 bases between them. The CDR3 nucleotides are TGTGCCAGCAGCCCAGACAGATCCCCTAAGGACAATCAGCCCCAGCATTTT. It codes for CASSPDRSPKDNQPQHF.

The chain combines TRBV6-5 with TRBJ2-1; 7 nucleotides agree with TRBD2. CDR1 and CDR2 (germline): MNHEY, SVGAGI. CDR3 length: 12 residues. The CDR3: CATAGTYNEQFF. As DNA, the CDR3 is TGTGCGACAGCGGGAACCTACAATGAGCAGTTCTTC.

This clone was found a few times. CDR3 nucleotide sequence: TGTGCCAGCAGCTTAACTGACTACGCGAACACCGGGGAGCTGTTTTTT. Translating it yields CASSLTDYANTGELFF. The V gene is TRBV11-3, the J gene TRBJ2-2; weak D call: TRBD2 (5 bases). V was pared by 2 bases and J by 0 bases, with 10 bases between. CDR3 length equals 16 residues. Per germline, CDR1 SGHNT and CDR2 YENEEA.

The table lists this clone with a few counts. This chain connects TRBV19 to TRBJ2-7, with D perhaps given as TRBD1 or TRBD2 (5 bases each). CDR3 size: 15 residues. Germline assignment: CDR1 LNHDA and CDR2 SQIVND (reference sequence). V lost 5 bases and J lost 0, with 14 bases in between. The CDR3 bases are TGTGCCAGTAGTCCAGGGACGGGGAGCTCCTACGAGCAGTACTTC. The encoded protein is CASSPGTGSSYEQYF.

CDR3 amino acids: CAWSLGDSGNEYF. The CDR3 DNA sequence: TGTGCCTGGAGCTTGGGGGATAGCGGGAATGAGTACTTC. V and J are TRBV30 and TRBJ2-4, with TRBD2 identical over 8 bases. Germline CDR1 and CDR2: GTSNPN and SVGIG (reference sequence). The V gene end was trimmed by 3 bases and the J gene end by 14 bases; junction bases not matched to a gene: 12. CDR3 length: 13 residues. The entire variable domain, with the rest obtained from reference TRBV30 and TRBJ2-4, is as follows: SQTIHQWPATLVQPVGSPLSLECTVEGTSNPNLYWYRQAAGRGLQLLFYSVGIGQISSEVPQNLSASRPQDRQFILSSKKLLLSDSGFYLCAWSLGDSGNEYFGAGTRLSVL.

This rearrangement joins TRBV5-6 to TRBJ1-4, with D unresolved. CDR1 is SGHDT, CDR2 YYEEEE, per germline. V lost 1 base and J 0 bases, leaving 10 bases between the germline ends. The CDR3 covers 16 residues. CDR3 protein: CASSLTGSSTNEKLFF. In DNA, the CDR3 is TGTGCCAGCAGCTTGACGGGCAGCTCAACTAATGAAAAACTGTTTTTT.

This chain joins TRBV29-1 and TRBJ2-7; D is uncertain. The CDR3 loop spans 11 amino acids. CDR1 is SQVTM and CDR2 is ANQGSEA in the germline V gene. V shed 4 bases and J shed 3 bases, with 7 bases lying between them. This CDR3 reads CSVVRDYEQYF. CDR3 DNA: TGCAGCGTTGTAAGGGACTACGAGCAGTACTTC.

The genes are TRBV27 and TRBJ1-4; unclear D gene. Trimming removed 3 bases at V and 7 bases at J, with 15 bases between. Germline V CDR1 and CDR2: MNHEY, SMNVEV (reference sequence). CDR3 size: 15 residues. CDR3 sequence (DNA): TGTGCCAGCAGTTTGTACAGTCAGCCTTCTGAAAAACTGTTTTTT. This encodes CASSLYSQPSEKLFF. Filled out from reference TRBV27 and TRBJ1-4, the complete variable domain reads EAQVTQNPRYLITVTGKKLTVTCSQNMNHEYMSWYRQDPGLGLRQIYYSMNVEVTDKGDVPEGYKVSRKEKRNFPLILESPSPNQTSLYFCASSLYSQPSEKLFFGSGTQLSVL.

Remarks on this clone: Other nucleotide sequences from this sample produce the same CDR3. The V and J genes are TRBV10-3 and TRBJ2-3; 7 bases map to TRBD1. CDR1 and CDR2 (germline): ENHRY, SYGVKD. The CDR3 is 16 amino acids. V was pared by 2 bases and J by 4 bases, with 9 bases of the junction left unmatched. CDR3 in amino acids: CAISEGPGQGADTQYF. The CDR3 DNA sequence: TGTGCCATCAGTGAGGGCCCAGGGCAGGGGGCAGATACGCAGTATTTT.

For the CDR3, the DNA is TGTGCCAGTACCCCCGGAGGAATGAACACTGAAGCTTTCTTT. It is translated as CASTPGGMNTEAFF. The V call is TRBV9, the J call TRBJ1-1; D remains ambiguous. The CDR3 extends over 14 amino acids. Germline V lookup: CDR1 SGDLS, CDR2 YYNGEE. Trimming cost V 8 bases and J 0 bases, with 14 bases left between them. Drawing the rest from reference TRBV9 and TRBJ1-1, the complete variable domain is DSGVTQTPKHLITATGQRVTLRCSPRSGDLSVYWYQQSLDQGLQFLIQYYNGEERAKGNILERFSAQQFPDLHSELNLSSLELGDSALYFCASTPGGMNTEAFFGQGTRLTVV.

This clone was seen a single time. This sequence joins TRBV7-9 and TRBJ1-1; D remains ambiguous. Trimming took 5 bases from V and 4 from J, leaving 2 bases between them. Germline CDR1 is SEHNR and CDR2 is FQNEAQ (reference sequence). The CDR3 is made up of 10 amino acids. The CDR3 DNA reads TGTGCCAGCAGCCCCACTGAAGCTTTCTTT. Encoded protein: CASSPTEAFF.

For the CDR3, the DNA is TGTGCCAGCAGCTATACCACGGGGGGCTACGAGCAGTACTTC. Translation gives CASSYTTGGYEQYF. This sequence joins TRBV6-5 and TRBJ2-7, with 7 bases aligning to TRBD2. Losses at the gene ends were 6 bases for V and 3 bases for J; bases not matched to a gene: 8. The germline V gene has CDR1 MNHEY and CDR2 SVGAGI. CDR3 length: 14 amino acids.

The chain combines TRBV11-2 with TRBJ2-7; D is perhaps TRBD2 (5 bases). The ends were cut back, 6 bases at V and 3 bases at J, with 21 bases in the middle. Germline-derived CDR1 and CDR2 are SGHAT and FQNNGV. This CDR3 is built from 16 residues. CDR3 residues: CASSLVDWRANYEQYF. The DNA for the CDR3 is TGTGCCAGCAGTCTCGTCGATTGGCGGGCAAACTACGAGCAGTACTTC.

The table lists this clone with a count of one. This CDR3 is CASSFRETQYF. The CDR3 nucleotides are TGTGCCAGCAGCTTTCGGGAGACCCAGTACTTC. This chain connects TRBV7-9 to TRBJ2-5; no definite D call. V was clipped by 3 bases and J by 5 bases, with 4 bases between them. The CDR3 runs 11 residues. Germline CDR1 and CDR2: SEHNR and FQNEAQ (reference sequence).

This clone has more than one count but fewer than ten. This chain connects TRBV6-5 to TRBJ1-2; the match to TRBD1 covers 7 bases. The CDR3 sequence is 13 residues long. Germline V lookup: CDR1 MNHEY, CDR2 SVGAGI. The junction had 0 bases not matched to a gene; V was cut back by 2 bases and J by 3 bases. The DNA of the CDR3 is TGTGCCAGCAGTTACGGGACAGACTATGGCTACACCTTC. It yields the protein CASSYGTDYGYTF.

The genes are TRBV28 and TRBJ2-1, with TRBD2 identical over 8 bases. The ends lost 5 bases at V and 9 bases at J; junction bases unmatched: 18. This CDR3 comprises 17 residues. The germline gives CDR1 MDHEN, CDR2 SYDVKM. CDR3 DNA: TGTGCCAGCAGTCCGCCCCTAACTAGCGGCGGGCTTCGTGAGCAGTTCTTC. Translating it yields CASSPPLTSGGLREQFF.

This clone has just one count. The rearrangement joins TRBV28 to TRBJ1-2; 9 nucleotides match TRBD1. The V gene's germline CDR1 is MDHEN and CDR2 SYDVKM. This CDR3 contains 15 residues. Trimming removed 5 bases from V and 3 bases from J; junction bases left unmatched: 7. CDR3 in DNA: TGTGCCAGCAGTCCACCGGGACAGGGACACTATGGCTACACCTTC. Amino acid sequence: CASSPPGQGHYGYTF.

The CDR3 reads CASSDTGYGYTF. DNA for the CDR3: TGCGCCAGCAGTGATACTGGATATGGCTACACCTTC. V and J are TRBV10-2 and TRBJ1-2; D is ambiguous. Germline-derived CDR1 and CDR2 are WSHSY and SAAADI. The CDR3 runs to 12 residues. The V end was cut by 3 bases, the J end by 5 bases, with 7 bases between.

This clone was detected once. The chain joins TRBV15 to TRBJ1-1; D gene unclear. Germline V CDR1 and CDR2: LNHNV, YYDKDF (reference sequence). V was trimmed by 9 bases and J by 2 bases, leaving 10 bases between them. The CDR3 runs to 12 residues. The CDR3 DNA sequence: TGTGCCACTATAGACGTAAACACTGAAGCTTTCTTT. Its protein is CATIDVNTEAFF.

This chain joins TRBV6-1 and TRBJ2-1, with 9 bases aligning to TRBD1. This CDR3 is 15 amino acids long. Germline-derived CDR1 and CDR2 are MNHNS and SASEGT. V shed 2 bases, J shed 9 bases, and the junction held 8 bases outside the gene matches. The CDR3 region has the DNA TGTGCCAGCAGTGAATGGCGAACAGGGGGCGGTGAGCAGTTCTTC. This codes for CASSEWRTGGGEQFF.

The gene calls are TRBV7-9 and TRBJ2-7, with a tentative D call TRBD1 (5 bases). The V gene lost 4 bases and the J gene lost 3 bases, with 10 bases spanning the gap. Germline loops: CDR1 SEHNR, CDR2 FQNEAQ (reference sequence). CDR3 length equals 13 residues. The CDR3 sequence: CASSSRQRYEQYF. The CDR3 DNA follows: TGTGCCAGCAGCTCGAGACAGCGCTACGAGCAGTACTTC.

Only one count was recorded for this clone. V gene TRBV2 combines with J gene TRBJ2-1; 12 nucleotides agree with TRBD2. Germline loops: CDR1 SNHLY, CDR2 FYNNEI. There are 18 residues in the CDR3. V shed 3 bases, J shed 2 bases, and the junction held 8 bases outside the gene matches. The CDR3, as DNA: TGTGCCAGCAGTGACTCTAGCGGGAGGGCCGCCCCCTACAATGAGCAGTTCTTC. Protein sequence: CASSDSSGRAAPYNEQFF.

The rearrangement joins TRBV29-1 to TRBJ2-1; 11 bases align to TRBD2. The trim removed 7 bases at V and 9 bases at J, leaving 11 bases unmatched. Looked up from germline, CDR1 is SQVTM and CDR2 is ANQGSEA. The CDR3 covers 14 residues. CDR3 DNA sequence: TGCAGCGCTACTACTAGCGGGAGTAGTTCTGAGCAGTTCTTC. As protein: CSATTSGSSSEQFF.

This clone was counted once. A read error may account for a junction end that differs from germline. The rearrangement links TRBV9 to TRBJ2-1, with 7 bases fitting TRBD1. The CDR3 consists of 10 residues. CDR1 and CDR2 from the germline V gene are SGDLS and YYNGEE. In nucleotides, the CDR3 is TGTGCCAGCAGGGGGACAGACTACATCTTC. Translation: CASRGTDYIF.

This CDR3 reads CASSTNRGIYEQYF. The CDR3 region has the DNA TGTGCCAGCAGCACCAACAGGGGGATCTACGAGCAGTACTTC. The chain employs TRBV11-3 and TRBJ2-7; 8 positions match TRBD1. The CDR3 covers 14 residues. Trimming took 5 bases from V and 3 from J; bases not matched to a gene: 6. Germline CDR1 reads SGHNT; CDR2 reads YENEEA.

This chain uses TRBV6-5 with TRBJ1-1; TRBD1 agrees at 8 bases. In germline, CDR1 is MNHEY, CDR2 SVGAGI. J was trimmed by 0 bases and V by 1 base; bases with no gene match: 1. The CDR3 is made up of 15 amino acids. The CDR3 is CASSYLDRVNTEAFF. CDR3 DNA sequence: TGTGCCAGCAGTTACTTGGACAGGGTGAACACTGAAGCTTTCTTT.

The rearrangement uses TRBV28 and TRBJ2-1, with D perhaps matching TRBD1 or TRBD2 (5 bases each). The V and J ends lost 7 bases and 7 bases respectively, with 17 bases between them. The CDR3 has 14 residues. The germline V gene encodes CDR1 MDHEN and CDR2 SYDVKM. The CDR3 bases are TGTGCCAGCAATAAGGGACCGCGTCCGAATGAGCAGTTCTTC. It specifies CASNKGPRPNEQFF.

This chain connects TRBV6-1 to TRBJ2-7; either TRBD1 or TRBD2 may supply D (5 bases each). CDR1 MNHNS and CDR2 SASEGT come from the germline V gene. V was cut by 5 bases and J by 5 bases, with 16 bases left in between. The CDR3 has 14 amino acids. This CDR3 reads CASSPNGRGNEQYF. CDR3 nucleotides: TGTGCCAGCAGTCCCAACGGACGGGGCAACGAGCAGTACTTC.

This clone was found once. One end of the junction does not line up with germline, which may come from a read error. The CDR3 region is CASSLGRVRTDTQYF. The CDR3 nucleotides are TGTGCTAGCAGCCTGGGGAGGGTACGCACAGATACGCAGTATTTT. J is TRBJ2-3 and V is TRBV7-7; 7 nucleotides match TRBD2. Germline CDR1 reads SSHAT; CDR2 reads FNYEAQ (reference sequence). The CDR3 length is 15 residues. Supplemented by reference TRBV7-7 and TRBJ2-3, the full variable domain reads GAGVSQSPRYKVTKRGQDVTLRCDPISSHATLYWYQQALGQGPEFLTYFNYEAQPDKSGLPSDRFSAERPEGSISTLTIQRTEQRDSAMYRCASSLGRVRTDTQYFGPGTRLTVL.

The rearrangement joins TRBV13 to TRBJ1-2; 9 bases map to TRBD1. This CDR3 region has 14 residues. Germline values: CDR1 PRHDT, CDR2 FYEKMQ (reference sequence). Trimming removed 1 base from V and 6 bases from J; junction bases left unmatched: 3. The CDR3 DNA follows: TGTGCCAGCAGCTTAGAACAGGGGGCGAATGGCTACACCTTC. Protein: CASSLEQGANGYTF.

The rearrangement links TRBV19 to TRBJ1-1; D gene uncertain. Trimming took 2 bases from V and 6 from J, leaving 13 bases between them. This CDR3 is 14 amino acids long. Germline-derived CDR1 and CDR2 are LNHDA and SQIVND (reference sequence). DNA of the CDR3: TGTGCCAGTAGTATAAGGGAGAATATCCCTGAAGCTTTCTTT. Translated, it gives CASSIRENIPEAFF.